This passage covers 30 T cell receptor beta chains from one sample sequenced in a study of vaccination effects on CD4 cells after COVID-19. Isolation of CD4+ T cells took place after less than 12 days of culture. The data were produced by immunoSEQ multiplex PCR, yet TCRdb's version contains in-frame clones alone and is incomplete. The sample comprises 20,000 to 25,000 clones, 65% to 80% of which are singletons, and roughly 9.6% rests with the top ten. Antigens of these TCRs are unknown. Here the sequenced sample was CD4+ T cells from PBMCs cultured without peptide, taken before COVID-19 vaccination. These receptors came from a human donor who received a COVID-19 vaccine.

The CDR3 reads CAWRWGGQETQYF. For the CDR3, the DNA is TGTGCCTGGAGGTGGGGCGGGCAGGAGACCCAGTACTTC. This chain joins TRBV30 and TRBJ2-5, with D possibly called TRBD1 or TRBD2 (5 bases each). The CDR3 extends over 13 amino acids. Trimming took off 3 bases at V and 5 bases at J, with 13 bases between the two ends. The germline V gene has CDR1 GTSNPN and CDR2 SVGIG (reference sequence).

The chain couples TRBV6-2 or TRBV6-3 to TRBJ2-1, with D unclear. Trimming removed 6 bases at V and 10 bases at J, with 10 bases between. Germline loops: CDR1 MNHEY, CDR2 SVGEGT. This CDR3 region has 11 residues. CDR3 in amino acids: CASSRRSEQFF. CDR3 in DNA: TGTGCCAGCAGCCGACGGTCGGAGCAGTTCTTC.

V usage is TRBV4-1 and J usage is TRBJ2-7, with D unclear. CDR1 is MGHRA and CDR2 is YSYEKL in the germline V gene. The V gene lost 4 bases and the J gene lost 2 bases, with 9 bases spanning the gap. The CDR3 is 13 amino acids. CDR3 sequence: CASSRDTPYEQYF. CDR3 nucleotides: TGCGCCAGCAGCCGAGACACGCCCTACGAGCAGTACTTC.

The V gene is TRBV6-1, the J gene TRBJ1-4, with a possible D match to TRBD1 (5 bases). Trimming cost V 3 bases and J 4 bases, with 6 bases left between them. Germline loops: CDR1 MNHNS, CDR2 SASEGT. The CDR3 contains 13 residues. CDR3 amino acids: CASSERGNEKLFF. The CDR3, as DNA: TGTGCCAGCAGTGAGAGGGGTAATGAAAAACTGTTTTTT.

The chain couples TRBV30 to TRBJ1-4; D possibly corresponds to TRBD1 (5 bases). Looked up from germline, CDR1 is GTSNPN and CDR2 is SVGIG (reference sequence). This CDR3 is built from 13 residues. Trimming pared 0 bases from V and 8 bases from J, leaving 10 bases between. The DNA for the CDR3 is TGTGCCTGGAGTGTATCCCGGGACGAAAAACTGTTTTTT. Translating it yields CAWSVSRDEKLFF. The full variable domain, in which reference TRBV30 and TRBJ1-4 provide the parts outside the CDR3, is SQTIHQWPATLVQPVGSPLSLECTVEGTSNPNLYWYRQAAGRGLQLLFYSVGIGQISSEVPQNLSASRPQDRQFILSSKKLLLSDSGFYLCAWSVSRDEKLFFGSGTQLSVL.

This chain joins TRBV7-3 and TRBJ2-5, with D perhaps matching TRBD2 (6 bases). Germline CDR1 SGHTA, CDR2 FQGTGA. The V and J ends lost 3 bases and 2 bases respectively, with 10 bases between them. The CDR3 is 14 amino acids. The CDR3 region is CASSLGGLQETQYF. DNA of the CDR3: TGTGCCAGCAGCTTGGGGGGTTTGCAAGAGACCCAGTACTTC.

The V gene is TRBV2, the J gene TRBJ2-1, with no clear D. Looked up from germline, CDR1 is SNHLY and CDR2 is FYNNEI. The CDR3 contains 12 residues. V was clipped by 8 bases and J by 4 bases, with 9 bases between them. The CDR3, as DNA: TGTGCCAGCGTCAGTCTTTACAATGAGCAGTTCTTC. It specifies CASVSLYNEQFF.

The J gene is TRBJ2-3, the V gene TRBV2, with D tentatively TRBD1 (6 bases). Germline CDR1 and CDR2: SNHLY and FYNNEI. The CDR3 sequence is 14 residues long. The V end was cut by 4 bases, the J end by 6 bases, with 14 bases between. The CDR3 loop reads CASSVRGWGDTQYF. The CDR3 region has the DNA TGTGCCAGCAGTGTAAGGGGGTGGGGGGATACGCAGTATTTT.

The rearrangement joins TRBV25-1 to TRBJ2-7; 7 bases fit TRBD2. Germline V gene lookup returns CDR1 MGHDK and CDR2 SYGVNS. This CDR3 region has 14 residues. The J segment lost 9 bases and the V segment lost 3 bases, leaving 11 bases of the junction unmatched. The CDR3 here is CASSDLLGGWGQYF. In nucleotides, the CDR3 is TGTGCCAGCAGTGACCTCCTCGGGGGGTGGGGGCAGTACTTC.

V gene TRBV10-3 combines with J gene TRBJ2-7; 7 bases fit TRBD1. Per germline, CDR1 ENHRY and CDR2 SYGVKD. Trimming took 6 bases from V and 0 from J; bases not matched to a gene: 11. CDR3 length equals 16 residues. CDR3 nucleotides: TGTGCCATCAGGACTTACAGGGGTCGGAGCTCCTACGAGCAGTACTTC. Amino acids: CAIRTYRGRSSYEQYF.

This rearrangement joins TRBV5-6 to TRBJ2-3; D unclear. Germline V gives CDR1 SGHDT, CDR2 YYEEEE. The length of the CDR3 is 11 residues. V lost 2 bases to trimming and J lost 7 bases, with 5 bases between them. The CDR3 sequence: CASSFLHTQYF. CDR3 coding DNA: TGTGCCAGCAGCTTTCTGCATACGCAGTATTTT.

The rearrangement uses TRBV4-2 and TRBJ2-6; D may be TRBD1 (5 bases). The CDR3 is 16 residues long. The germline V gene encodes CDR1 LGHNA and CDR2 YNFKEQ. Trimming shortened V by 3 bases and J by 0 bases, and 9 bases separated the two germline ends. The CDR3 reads CASSHERGSGANVLTF. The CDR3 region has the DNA TGTGCCAGCAGCCACGAAAGGGGCTCTGGGGCCAACGTCCTGACTTTC.

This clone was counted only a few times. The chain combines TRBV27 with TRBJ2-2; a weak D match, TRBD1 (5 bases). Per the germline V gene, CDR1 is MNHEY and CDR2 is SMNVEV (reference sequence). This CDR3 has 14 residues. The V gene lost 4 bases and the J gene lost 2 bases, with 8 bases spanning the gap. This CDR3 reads CASSWTYNTGELFF. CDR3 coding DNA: TGTGCCAGCAGTTGGACATACAACACCGGGGAGCTGTTTTTT.

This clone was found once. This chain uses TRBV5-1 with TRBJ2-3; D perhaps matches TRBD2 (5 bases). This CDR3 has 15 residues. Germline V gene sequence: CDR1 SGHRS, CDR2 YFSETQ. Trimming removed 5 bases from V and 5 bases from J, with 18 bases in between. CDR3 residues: CASRTAGAPEDTQYF. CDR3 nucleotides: TGCGCCAGCAGAACGGCGGGTGCCCCGGAAGATACGCAGTATTTT.

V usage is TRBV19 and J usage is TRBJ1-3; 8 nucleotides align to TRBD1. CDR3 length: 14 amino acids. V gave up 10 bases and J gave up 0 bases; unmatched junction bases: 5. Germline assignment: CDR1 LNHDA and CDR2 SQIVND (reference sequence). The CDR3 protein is CATGQGYSGNTIYF. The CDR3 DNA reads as TGTGCCACAGGACAGGGCTACTCTGGAAACACCATATATTTT.

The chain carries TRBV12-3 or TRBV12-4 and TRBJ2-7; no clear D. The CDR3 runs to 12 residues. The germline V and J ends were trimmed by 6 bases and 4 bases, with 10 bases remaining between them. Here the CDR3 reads CASSHHPYEQYF. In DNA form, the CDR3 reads TGTGCCAGCAGCCACCATCCTTACGAGCAGTACTTC.

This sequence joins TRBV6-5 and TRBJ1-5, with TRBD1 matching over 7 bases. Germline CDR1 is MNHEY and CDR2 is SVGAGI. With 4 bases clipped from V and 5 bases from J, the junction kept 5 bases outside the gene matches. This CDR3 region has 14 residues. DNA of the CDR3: TGTGCCAGCAGTTCCGACAGGGTCCATCAGCCCCAGCATTTT. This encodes CASSSDRVHQPQHF.

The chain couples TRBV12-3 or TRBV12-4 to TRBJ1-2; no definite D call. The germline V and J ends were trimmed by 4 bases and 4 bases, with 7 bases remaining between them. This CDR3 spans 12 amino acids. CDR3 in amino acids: CASSYPGYGYTF. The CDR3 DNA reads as TGTGCCAGCAGTTACCCGGGCTATGGCTACACCTTC.

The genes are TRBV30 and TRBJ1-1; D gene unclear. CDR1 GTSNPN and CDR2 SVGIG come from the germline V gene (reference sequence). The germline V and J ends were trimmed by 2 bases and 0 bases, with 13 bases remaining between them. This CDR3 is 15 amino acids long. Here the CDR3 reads CAWSPRVYMNTEAFF. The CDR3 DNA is TGTGCCTGGAGTCCCCGGGTCTATATGAACACTGAAGCTTTCTTT.

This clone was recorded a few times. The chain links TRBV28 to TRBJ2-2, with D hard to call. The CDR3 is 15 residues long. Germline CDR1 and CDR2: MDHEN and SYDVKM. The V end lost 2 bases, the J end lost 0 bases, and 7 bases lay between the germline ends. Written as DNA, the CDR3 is TGTGCCAGCAGTTTACGGAGCCCGAACACCGGGGAGCTGTTTTTT. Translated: CASSLRSPNTGELFF.

CDR3 amino acids: CASSAGLNTEAFF. CDR3 nucleotides: TGTGCCAGCAGCGCGGGACTAAACACTGAAGCTTTCTTT. The chain joins TRBV12-3 or TRBV12-4 to TRBJ1-1, with D perhaps TRBD1 (5 bases). Trimming left V 6 bases short and J 2 bases short, with 10 bases between. The CDR3 has 13 amino acids.

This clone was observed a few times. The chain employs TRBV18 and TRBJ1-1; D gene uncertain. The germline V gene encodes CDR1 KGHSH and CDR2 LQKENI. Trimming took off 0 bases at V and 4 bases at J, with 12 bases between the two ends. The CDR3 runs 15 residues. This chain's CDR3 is CASSPPGRVATEAFF. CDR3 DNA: TGTGCCAGCTCACCACCGGGCAGAGTTGCCACTGAAGCTTTCTTT.

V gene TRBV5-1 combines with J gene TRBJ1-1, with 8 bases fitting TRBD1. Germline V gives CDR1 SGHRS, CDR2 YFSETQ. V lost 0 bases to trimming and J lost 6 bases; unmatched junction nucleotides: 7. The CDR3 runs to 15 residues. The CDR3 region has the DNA TGCGCCAGCAGCTTGGGGACAGGGCTGGGAGCTGAAGCTTTCTTT. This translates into CASSLGTGLGAEAFF.

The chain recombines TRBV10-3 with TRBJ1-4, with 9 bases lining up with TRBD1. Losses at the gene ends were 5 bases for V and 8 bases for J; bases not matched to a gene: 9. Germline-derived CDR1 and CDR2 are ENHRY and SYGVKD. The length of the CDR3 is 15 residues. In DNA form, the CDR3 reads TGTGCCATCAGTCAGACCGGGACAGGGAAGGAAAAACTGTTTTTT. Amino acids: CAISQTGTGKEKLFF.

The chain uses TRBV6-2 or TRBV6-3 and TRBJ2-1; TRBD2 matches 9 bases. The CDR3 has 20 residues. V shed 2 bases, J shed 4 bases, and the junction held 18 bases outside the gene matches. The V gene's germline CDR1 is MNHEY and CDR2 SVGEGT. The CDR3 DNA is TGTGCCAGCAGTTACCCGAGCAAGTGGGTAACTAGCGGGCTTTACAATGAGCAGTTCTTC. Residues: CASSYPSKWVTSGLYNEQFF.

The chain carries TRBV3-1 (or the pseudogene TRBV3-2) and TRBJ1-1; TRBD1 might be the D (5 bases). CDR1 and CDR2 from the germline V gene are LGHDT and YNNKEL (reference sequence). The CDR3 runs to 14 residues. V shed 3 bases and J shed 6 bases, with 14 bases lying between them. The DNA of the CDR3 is TGTGCCAGCAGCCAGGGCAGGGTGGCAGCTGAAGCTTTCTTT. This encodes CASSQGRVAAEAFF.

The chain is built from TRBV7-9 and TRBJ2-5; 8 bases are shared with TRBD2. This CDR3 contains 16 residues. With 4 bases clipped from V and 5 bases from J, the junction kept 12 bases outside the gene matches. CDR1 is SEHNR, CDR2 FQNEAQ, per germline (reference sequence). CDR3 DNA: TGTGCCAGCAGCTCCGAAGGTCGGGGGGGGCGTGAGACCCAGTACTTC. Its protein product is CASSSEGRGGRETQYF.

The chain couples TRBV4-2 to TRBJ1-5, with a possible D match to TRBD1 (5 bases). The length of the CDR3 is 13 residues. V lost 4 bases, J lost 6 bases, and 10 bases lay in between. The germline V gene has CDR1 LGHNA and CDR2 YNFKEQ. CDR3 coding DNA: TGTGCCAGCAGCCGAATCACAGGTCAGCCCCAGCATTTT. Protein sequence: CASSRITGQPQHF.

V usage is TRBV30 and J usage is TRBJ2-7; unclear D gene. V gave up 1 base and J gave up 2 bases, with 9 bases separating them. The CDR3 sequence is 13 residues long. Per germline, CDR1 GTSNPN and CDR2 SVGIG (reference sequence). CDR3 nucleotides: TGTGCCTGGAGTGGGGCGGTAACCTACGAGCAGTACTTC. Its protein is CAWSGAVTYEQYF.

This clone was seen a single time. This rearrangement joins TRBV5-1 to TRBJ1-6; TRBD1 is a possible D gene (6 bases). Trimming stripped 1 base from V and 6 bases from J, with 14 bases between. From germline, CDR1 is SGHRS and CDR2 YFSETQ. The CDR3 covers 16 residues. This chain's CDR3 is CASSLTAPGVNSPLHF. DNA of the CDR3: TGCGCCAGCAGCTTGACAGCCCCAGGGGTTAATTCACCCCTCCACTTT.